This T cell receptor (beta chain) is drawn from a study of human T cells and chemical hapten exposure. Study background: The patients, most of them female, presented with alopecia areata, totalis or universalis.

Study-wide results and limits: Large CDR3 similarity clusters arose significantly more often from expanded TCRs than from controls.

The library gave individual cDNA molecules unique molecular identifiers. From the RACE reads, TCRdb called clonotypes with MiXCR, one entry per CDR3 protein. Of 71,000 or so distinct CDR3 sequences in the sample, about 9.4% were seen once. Sample time point: patch test 1, 2 weeks after DPC sensitization. Regarding treatment: therapeutic diphenylcyclopropenone sensitization with weekly scalp DPC. V dropped 0 bases and J dropped 4; count of bases not matched to a gene: 10. CDR1 MNHNY and CDR2 SVGAGI come from the germline V gene (reference sequence). This CDR3 spans 19 amino acids. This clonotype was observed at least ten times. Its antigen is unknown.

Sequencing used whole blood, obtained in connection with sensitization to the hapten diphenylcyclopropenone (DPC). The gene calls are TRBV6-6 and TRBJ2-2, with 11 bases identical to TRBD2. The TCR originated in a middle-aged woman with alopecia areata. Some clones in this sample may be carry-over from other donors' samples. CDR3: CASSYSELAGGAPTGELFF. The CDR3, as DNA: TGTGCCAGCAGTTACTCAGAATTAGCGGGGGGGGCACCCACCGGGGAGCTGTTTTTT.